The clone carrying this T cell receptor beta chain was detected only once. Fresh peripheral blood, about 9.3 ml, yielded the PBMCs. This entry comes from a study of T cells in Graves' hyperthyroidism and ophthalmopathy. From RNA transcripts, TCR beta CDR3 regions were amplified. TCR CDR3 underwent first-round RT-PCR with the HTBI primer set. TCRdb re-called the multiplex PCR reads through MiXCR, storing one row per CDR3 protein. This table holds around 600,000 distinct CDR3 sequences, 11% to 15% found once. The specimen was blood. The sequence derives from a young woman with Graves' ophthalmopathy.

The CDR3 DNA follows: TGCGCCAGCAGCTTGGCCAACCGAAATGGGGTGGAGACCCAGTACTTC. Translating gives CASSLANRNGVETQYF. The rearrangement uses TRBV5-1 and TRBJ2-5; no clear D. The germline CDR1 and CDR2 sequences are SGHRS and YFSETQ. The CDR3 is made up of 16 amino acids. The germline V and J ends were trimmed by 0 bases and 5 bases, with 17 bases remaining between them.